Ten or more counts support the clone carrying this TCR beta chain. Transcripts of RNA were the source for amplifying TCR beta CDR3 regions. HTBI primers were used in a first-round RT-PCR, which preceded a second-round multiplex PCR. TCRdb reprocessed the multiplex PCR reads with MiXCR, giving one entry per CDR3 protein. This sample has roughly 350,000 distinct CDR3 sequences, with about a sixth found just once. The data derive from a study of Graves' ophthalmopathy and Graves' hyperthyroidism. The hyperthyroidism patients, aged 18 to 65, had been newly diagnosed, with under 2 months' duration. Trimming left V 1 base short and J 6 bases short, with 13 bases between. This CDR3 has 14 residues. Germline V gene sequence: CDR1 ENHRY, CDR2 SYGVKD.

This TCR was recovered from an adult woman with stable Graves' hyperthyroidism. V and J are TRBV10-3 and TRBJ2-7, with D possibly called TRBD1 or TRBD2 (5 bases each). What was sequenced was peripheral blood. CDR3 DNA sequence: TGTGCCATCAGTGAGTTTGGGGGAGTGGGCGAGCAGTACTTC. The encoded protein is CAISEFGGVGEQYF.